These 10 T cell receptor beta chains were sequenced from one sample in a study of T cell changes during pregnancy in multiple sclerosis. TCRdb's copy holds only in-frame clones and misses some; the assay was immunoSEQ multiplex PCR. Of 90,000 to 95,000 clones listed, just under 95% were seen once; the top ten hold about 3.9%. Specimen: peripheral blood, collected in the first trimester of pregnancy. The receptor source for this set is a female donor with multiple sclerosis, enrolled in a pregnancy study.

This CDR3 reads CSARSFGEQYF. The CDR3 DNA is TGCAGTGCTAGGTCGTTCGGGGAGCAGTACTTC. The rearrangement uses TRBV20-1 and TRBJ2-7; D is ambiguous. Germline CDR1 reads DFQATT; CDR2 reads SNEGSKA (reference sequence). The CDR3 consists of 11 residues. Trimming pared 3 bases from V and 7 bases from J, leaving 10 bases between.

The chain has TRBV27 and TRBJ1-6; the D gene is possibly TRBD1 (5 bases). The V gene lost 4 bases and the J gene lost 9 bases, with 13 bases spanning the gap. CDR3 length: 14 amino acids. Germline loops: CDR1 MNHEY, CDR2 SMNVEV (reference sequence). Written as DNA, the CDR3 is TGTGCCAGCAGTTGGAGGGGAGGCGGTTCACCCCTCCACTTT. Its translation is CASSWRGGGSPLHF.

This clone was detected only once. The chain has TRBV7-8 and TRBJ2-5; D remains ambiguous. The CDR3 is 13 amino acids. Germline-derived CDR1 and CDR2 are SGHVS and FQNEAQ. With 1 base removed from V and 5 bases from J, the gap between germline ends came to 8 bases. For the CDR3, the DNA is TGTGCCAGCAGCTTAGGACAACTGGAGACCCAGTACTTC. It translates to CASSLGQLETQYF.

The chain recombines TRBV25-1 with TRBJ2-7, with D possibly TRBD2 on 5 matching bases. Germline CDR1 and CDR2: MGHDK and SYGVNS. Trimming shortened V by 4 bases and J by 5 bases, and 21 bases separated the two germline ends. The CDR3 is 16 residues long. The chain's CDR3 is CASSGDRSRTYHEQYF. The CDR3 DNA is TGTGCCAGCAGTGGGGATCGCTCACGGACTTACCACGAGCAGTACTTC.

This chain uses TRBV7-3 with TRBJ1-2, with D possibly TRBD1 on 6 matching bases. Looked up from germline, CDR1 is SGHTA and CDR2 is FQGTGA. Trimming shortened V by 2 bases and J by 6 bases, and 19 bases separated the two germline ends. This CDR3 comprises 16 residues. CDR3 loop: CASSLVGAGALNGYTF. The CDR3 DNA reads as TGTGCCAGCAGCTTAGTCGGTGCGGGGGCATTGAATGGCTACACCTTC.

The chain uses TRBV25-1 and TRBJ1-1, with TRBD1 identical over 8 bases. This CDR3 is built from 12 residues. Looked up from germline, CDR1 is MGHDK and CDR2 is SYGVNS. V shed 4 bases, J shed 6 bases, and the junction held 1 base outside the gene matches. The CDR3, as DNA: TGTGCCAGCAGTGTGGGACAGGCTGAAGCTTTCTTT. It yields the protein CASSVGQAEAFF.

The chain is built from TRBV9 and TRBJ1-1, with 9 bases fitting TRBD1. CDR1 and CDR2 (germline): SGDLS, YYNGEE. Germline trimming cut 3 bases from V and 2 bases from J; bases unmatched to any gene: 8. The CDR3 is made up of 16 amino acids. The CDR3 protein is CASSAGTGRGNTEAFF. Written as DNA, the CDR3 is TGTGCCAGCAGCGCAGGGACAGGGAGGGGTAACACTGAAGCTTTCTTT.

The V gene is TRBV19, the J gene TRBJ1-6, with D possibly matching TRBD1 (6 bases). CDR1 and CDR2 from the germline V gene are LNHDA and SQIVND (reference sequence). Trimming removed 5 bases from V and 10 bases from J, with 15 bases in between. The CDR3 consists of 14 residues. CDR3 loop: CASSPPGEGSPLHF. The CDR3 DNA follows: TGTGCCAGTAGTCCTCCAGGGGAAGGCTCACCCCTCCACTTT.

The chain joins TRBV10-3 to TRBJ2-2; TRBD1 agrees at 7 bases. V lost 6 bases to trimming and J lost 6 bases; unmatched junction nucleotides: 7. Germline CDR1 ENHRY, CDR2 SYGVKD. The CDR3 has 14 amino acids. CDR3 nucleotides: TGTGCCATCAGGTCGACAGGGCTCGCCGGGGAGCTGTTTTTT. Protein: CAIRSTGLAGELFF.

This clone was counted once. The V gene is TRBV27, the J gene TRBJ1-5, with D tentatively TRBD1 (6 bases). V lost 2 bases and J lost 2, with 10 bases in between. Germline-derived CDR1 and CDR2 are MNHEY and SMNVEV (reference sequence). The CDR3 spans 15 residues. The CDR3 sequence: CASSLKGEGNQPQHF. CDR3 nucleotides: TGTGCCAGCAGTTTAAAGGGGGAAGGCAATCAGCCCCAGCATTTT.